Listed below are T cell receptor beta chains from one sample, sequenced in a study of cytomegalovirus exposure and HLA in healthy donors. Clones were read by immunoSEQ multiplex PCR, and TCRdb kept only the in-frame ones, dropping some. The data contain over 95,000 clones, 76% of them seen just once; the ten biggest clones take up about 12%. Input material: PBMCs. The receptor set was obtained from a woman aged 40 to 50 in good health and CMV-seropositive. CDR3s leave out the opening cysteine and the closing phenylalanine or tryptophan.

cdr3_aa,j_call,v_call
ASKRQGAKNIQY,TRBJ2-4,TRBV19
ASSPRGAGVVEQF,TRBJ2-1,TRBV5-6
ASSLQGLNQPQH,TRBJ1-5,TRBV5-6
SVRSTGDTEAF,TRBJ1-1,TRBV29-1
ASSFTRPGYYEQY,TRBJ2-7,TRBV27
ASSRTSGGAEDTQY,TRBJ2-3,TRBV4-1
ASSLVDRLEVGNTEAF,TRBJ1-1,TRBV7-6
ASSRDYLYEQY,TRBJ2-7,TRBV7-7
AWSVKGVSETQY,TRBJ2-5,TRBV30
ASRLVVRASFFYGYT,TRBJ1-2,TRBV12-2
ATSRGPGVRDQPQH,TRBJ1-5,TRBV15
ASSGQGVNTIY,TRBJ1-3,TRBV28
ASRRGTGDQPQH,TRBJ1-5,TRBV10-2
ASSLPESGGAETQY,TRBJ2-5,TRBV5-1
AWSVEANNEQF,TRBJ2-1,TRBV30
AISGGSPGTQY,TRBJ2-5,TRBV10-3
ASSLAGIDTIY,TRBJ1-3,TRBV5-4
ASSFWAGREPEQY,TRBJ2-7,TRBV5-4
ASDPQGGNLEPQH,TRBJ1-5,TRBV2
ASSLATDTDTQY,TRBJ2-3,TRBV7-9
ASSEAGGTYNEQF,TRBJ2-1,TRBV6-1
ASSRLILSGEQF,TRBJ2-1,TRBV5-5
ASRLVYSYGYT,TRBJ1-2,TRBV7-2
ASSPQGRKETQY,TRBJ2-5,TRBV7-9
ASSLGGQGQSEKLF,TRBJ1-4,TRBV5-4
ASSLGSGFNEKLF,TRBJ1-4,TRBV5-1
ASSTLGGVEADTQY,TRBJ2-3,TRBV6-6
ASSLRLAVGDEQF,TRBJ2-1,TRBV5-1
ASSPMGQDYEQY,TRBJ2-7,TRBV5-1
ASSEDGRGSQPQH,TRBJ1-5,TRBV6-1
ASSEAGETQY,TRBJ2-5,TRBV2
ASSTPSVSGNTIY,TRBJ1-3,TRBV7-2
ASSQDKGQRYYGYT,TRBJ1-2,TRBV4-1
ASSDPRGGSGTGELF,TRBJ2-2,TRBV25-1
ASLGQNQPQH,TRBJ1-5,TRBV6-6
ASRVTLAQF,TRBJ2-1,TRBV6-6
ASSAGQGTWGYT,TRBJ1-2,TRBV5-1
ASSVQGDYGYT,TRBJ1-2,TRBV27
ASSQIRPGENTGELF,TRBJ2-2,TRBV14
ASTSDYYYGYT,TRBJ1-2,TRBV6-6
ASSLAGGGSSYEQY,TRBJ2-7,TRBV5-1
ASSQVRGTQETQY,TRBJ2-5,TRBV4-2
ASSLDRVTEAF,TRBJ1-1,TRBV7-6
ASSFSGSYGYT,TRBJ1-2,TRBV5-4
ASSLESQGSEAF,TRBJ1-1,TRBV7-9
ASSLDGNYGYT,TRBJ1-2,TRBV5-4
ASSFNRRENGYT,TRBJ1-2,TRBV7-2
ASSQETSENTQY,TRBJ2-3,TRBV4-2
ASSLGVGGGGGEQF,TRBJ2-1,TRBV5-1
ASSFGNWAEAF,TRBJ1-1,TRBV5-1
ASWEGGGYT,TRBJ1-2,TRBV6-1